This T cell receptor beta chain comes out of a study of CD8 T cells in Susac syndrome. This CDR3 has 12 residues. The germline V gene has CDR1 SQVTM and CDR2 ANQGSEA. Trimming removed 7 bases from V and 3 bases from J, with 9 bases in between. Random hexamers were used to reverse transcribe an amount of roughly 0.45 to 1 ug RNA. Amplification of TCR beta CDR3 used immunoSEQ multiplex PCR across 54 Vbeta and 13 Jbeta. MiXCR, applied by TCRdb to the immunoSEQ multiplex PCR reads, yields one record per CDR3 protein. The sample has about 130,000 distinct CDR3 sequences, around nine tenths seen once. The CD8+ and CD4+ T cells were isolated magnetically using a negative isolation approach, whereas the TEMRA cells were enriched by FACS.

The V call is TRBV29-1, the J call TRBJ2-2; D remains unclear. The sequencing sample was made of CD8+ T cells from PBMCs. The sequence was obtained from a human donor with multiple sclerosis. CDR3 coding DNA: TGCAGCGCCCATAGGGACACCGGGGAGCTGTTTTTT. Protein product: CSAHRDTGELFF.